This is a list of T cell receptor beta chains from one sample in a study of Graves' ophthalmopathy and Graves' hyperthyroidism. TCRdb itself ran the multiplex PCR reads through MiXCR, one entry per CDR3 protein. The sample has about 230,000 distinct CDR3 sequences; approximately 42% are singletons. Specimen: peripheral blood. These receptors all come from an adult man with Graves' ophthalmopathy. The CDR3 runs from the conserved cysteine through the conserved F or W. The D gene is left open where the match is weak. Clone size is not always given. Where it is, it says once, few, many or a class for expanded clones.

once	TRBV29-1	TRBJ2-5	TRBD2	CSSCPAGGKRETQYF	TGCAGCAGTTGCCCAGCGGGGGGAAAGAGAGAGACCCAGTACTTC
few	TRBV7-3	TRBJ1-1	NA	CASSLTLGHTEAFF	TGTGCCAGCAGCTTAACGTTAGGGCACACTGAAGCTTTCTTT
NA	TRBV7-2	TRBJ2-7	NA	CASSSSGEQYF	TGTGCCAGCAGCTCCTCCGGGGAGCAGTACTTC
NA	TRBV2	TRBJ1-2	TRBD1	CASSGQGRGTSYGYTF	TGTGCCAGCAGCGGACAGGGGAGAGGGACATCCTATGGCTACACCTTC
NA	TRBV7-9	TRBJ1-5	TRBD1	CASSRGGEGSQPQHF	TGCGCCAGCAGCCGAGGGGGCGAGGGGAGTCAGCCCCAGCATTTT
few	TRBV7-2	TRBJ1-3	NA	CASSRDGRASRNTIYF	TGTGCCAGCAGCCGTGACGGTCGGGCTTCTAGAAACACCATATATTTT
NA	TRBV5-5	TRBJ1-2	NA	CASSLEPIGYTF	TGTGCCAGCAGCTTGGAGCCTATCGGCTACACCTTC
few	TRBV5-8	TRBJ1-1	NA	CASSLVQMNTEAFF	TGTGCCAGCAGCTTGGTGCAGATGAACACTGAAGCTTTCTTT
few	TRBV29-1	TRBJ1-2	TRBD1	CSVVPDRAAYGYTF	TGCAGCGTTGTCCCGGACAGGGCCGCCTATGGCTACACCTTC
NA	TRBV6-2/TRBV6-3	TRBJ1-2	NA	CASSYVGNGYTF	TGTGCCAGCAGTTACGTCGGGAATGGCTACACCTTC
few	TRBV11-2	TRBJ2-7	NA	CASSLHETKTYEQYF	TGTGCCAGCAGCTTACACGAGACTAAGACCTACGAGCAGTACTTC
few	TRBV9	TRBJ2-1	NA	CASSETGNNEQFF	TGTGCCAGCAGCGAGACAGGTAACAATGAGCAGTTCTTC
NA	TRBV20-1	TRBJ2-5	NA	CSASGTNQETQYF	TGCAGTGCTTCCGGGACAAACCAAGAGACCCAGTACTTC
few	TRBV10-3	TRBJ1-2	NA	CAISEDRMARKGYTF	TGTGCCATCAGTGAGGACAGGATGGCTCGGAAAGGCTACACCTTC
NA	TRBV24-1	TRBJ2-5	NA	CATSDPAETQYF	TGTGCCACCAGTGATCCGGCAGAGACCCAGTACTTC
few	TRBV28	TRBJ1-2	NA	CASSPSGALNYGYTF	TGTGCCAGCAGCCCCTCAGGGGCCCTAAACTATGGCTACACCTTC
NA	TRBV19	TRBJ1-3	NA	CASSIFKATSGNTIYF	TGTGCCAGTAGTATATTTAAGGCAACTTCTGGAAACACCATATATTTT